Shown below are 20 T cell receptor beta chains from a single sample sequenced in a study of T cell responses to AZD1222 COVID-19 vaccine. Clones were read by immunoSEQ multiplex PCR, and TCRdb kept only the in-frame ones, dropping some. The data show 120,000 or so clones, approximately 94% seen once. The sequencing here drew on peripheral blood, taken 28 days after the second AZD1222 dose. The receptors originated from an adult who received the AZD1222 COVID-19 vaccine.

The rearrangement joins TRBV5-1 to TRBJ1-4; D unresolved. There are 13 residues in the CDR3. The germline V gene encodes CDR1 SGHRS and CDR2 YFSETQ. Between the trimmed V and J ends, which lost 9 bases and 5 bases, there was a span of 14 bases. This CDR3 is CATSGGPNEKLFF. CDR3 sequence (DNA): TGCGCCACTTCAGGAGGCCCGAATGAAAAACTGTTTTTT.

This chain connects TRBV18 to TRBJ2-7; D is perhaps TRBD1 (6 bases). The CDR3 extends over 16 amino acids. CDR1 KGHSH and CDR2 LQKENI come from the germline V gene. V lost 0 bases, J lost 2 bases, and 14 bases lay in between. The CDR3 sequence is CASSPPNRAIPYEQYF. The CDR3 DNA reads TGTGCCAGCTCACCACCTAACAGGGCCATTCCCTACGAGCAGTACTTC.

The genes are TRBV11-2 and TRBJ1-5; no clear D gene. Trimming removed 0 bases at V and 4 bases at J, with 10 bases between. The CDR3 has 15 residues. CDR1 and CDR2 from the germline V gene are SGHAT and FQNNGV. The DNA for the CDR3 is TGTGCCAGCAGCTTAGATCGGCCGGTTAATCAGCCCCAGCATTTT. Protein product: CASSLDRPVNQPQHF.

This clone came up once. The gene calls are TRBV18 and TRBJ2-2; D is unresolved. The CDR3 extends over 13 amino acids. V was trimmed by 3 bases and J by 6 bases, leaving 8 bases between them. Germline values: CDR1 KGHSH, CDR2 LQKENI. CDR3 DNA sequence: TGTGCCAGCTCACCCCCCGTCTCCGGGGAGCTGTTTTTT. Residues: CASSPPVSGELFF.

The V and J genes are TRBV19 and TRBJ2-1, with 8 bases aligning to TRBD1. Per the germline V gene, CDR1 is LNHDA and CDR2 is SQIVND (reference sequence). Germline trimming cut 1 base from V and 7 bases from J; bases unmatched to any gene: 6. The CDR3 covers 15 residues. The CDR3 DNA reads TGTGCCAGTAGTATAGTCCAGGGGGCGCGGAATGAGCAGTTCTTC. Encoded protein: CASSIVQGARNEQFF.

The chain joins TRBV2 to TRBJ1-1, with unresolved D. V was trimmed by 6 bases and J by 3 bases, leaving 11 bases between them. This CDR3 region has 13 residues. CDR1 and CDR2 from the germline V gene are SNHLY and FYNNEI. The CDR3 sequence: CASSGIRDTEAFF. The CDR3 DNA reads TGTGCCAGCAGCGGGATTCGGGACACTGAAGCTTTCTTT.

This clone was counted a single time. The chain has TRBV20-1 and TRBJ2-3, with a weak D call TRBD1 (6 bases). The CDR3 is 14 residues long. Looked up from germline, CDR1 is DFQATT and CDR2 is SNEGSKA (reference sequence). Trimming removed 3 bases from V and 0 bases from J, with 10 bases in between. This CDR3 reads CSASWQGSTDTQYF. In DNA form, the CDR3 reads TGCAGTGCTAGTTGGCAGGGGAGCACAGATACGCAGTATTTT.

Comments on this clone: The junction differs from germline at one of its ends, possibly a read error. V usage is TRBV27 and J usage is TRBJ2-5; a weak D match, TRBD2 (6 bases). This CDR3 spans 15 amino acids. Germline V gives CDR1 MNHEY, CDR2 SMNVEV (reference sequence). CDR3 sequence: CASSRPGLDQETQYF. CDR3 nucleotides: TGTGCCAGCAGCCGCCCGGGACTGGACCAAGAAACCCAGTACTTC.

With respect to this clone: One end of the junction varies from germline; a read error may be responsible. The DNA of the CDR3 is TGTGCCAGCACTGCGGACGGAGCGAGGAACTCCGGGGAGCTGTTTTTT. As protein: CASTADGARNSGELFF. The V call is TRBV2, the J call TRBJ2-2; D is uncertain. Germline-derived CDR1 and CDR2 are SNHLY and FYNNEI. This CDR3 region has 16 residues.

The CDR3 protein is CASSLKGLGGNTIYF. The CDR3 DNA reads TGTGCCAGCAGCTTGAAGGGGCTTGGTGGAAACACCATATATTTT. The chain joins TRBV5-7 to TRBJ1-3, with D perhaps TRBD1 (5 bases). TRBV5-7 falls under the ORF class, with uncertain function. The CDR3 consists of 15 residues. Trimming took off 1 base at V and 3 bases at J, with 11 bases between the two ends.

V gene TRBV7-9 combines with J gene TRBJ1-1, with D hard to call. The germline V gene encodes CDR1 SEHNR and CDR2 FQNEAQ (reference sequence). V was shortened by 4 bases and J by 7 bases, with 13 bases between the two germline ends. The CDR3 sequence is 13 residues long. For the CDR3, the DNA is TGTGCCAGCAGCTCCAGGAGTGGGGATGAAGCTTTCTTT. Amino acids: CASSSRSGDEAFF.

This chain links TRBV3-1 (or the pseudogene TRBV3-2) with TRBJ2-1; the match to TRBD1 covers 7 bases. This CDR3 is built from 17 residues. Germline CDR1 is LGHDT and CDR2 is YNNKEL (reference sequence). V shed 0 bases and J 0 bases; nucleotides not matched to a gene: 5. Here the CDR3 DNA reads TGTGCCAGCAGCCAAGACTTGGCAGGGGGCTCCTACAATGAGCAGTTCTTC. Its translation: CASSQDLAGGSYNEQFF.

The V and J genes are TRBV19 and TRBJ2-3; 11 nucleotides match TRBD2. V gave up 5 bases and J gave up 4 bases; unmatched junction bases: 11. This CDR3 is built from 17 residues. Germline V gene lookup returns CDR1 LNHDA and CDR2 SQIVND (reference sequence). The CDR3 sequence: CASSEGIAGGLADTQYF. CDR3 bases: TGTGCCAGTAGTGAAGGGATAGCGGGGGGGTTGGCAGATACGCAGTATTTT.

The chain links TRBV28 to TRBJ1-3, with TRBD1 matching 11 bases. The V and J ends lost 3 bases and 6 bases, in that order; junction bases with no gene match: 10. The CDR3 is 17 residues long. CDR1 and CDR2 from the germline V gene are MDHEN and SYDVKM. The CDR3 coding sequence is TGTGCCAGCAGTTTCTCAAGGACAGGGGGCGCATCAAACACCATATATTTT. Translating it yields CASSFSRTGGASNTIYF.

V usage is TRBV3-1 (or the pseudogene TRBV3-2) and J usage is TRBJ1-6; D might be TRBD1 (5 bases). The CDR3 length is 15 residues. V lost 4 bases and J lost 6, with 13 bases in between. Germline-derived CDR1 and CDR2 are LGHDT and YNNKEL (reference sequence). The DNA of the CDR3 is TGTGCCAGCAGCCTTGGACACGGAGTTAATTCACCCCTCCACTTT. It yields the protein CASSLGHGVNSPLHF.

The chain uses TRBV18 and TRBJ1-2; maybe TRBD1 (5 bases). The CDR3 extends over 15 amino acids. Germline CDR1 and CDR2: KGHSH and LQKENI. Trimming removed 2 bases from V and 6 bases from J, with 16 bases in between. The CDR3 loop reads CASSPTGGWQDGYTF. The DNA for the CDR3 is TGTGCCAGCTCACCAACCGGGGGTTGGCAGGATGGCTACACCTTC.

V gene TRBV3-1 (or the pseudogene TRBV3-2) combines with J gene TRBJ2-1, with TRBD2 as a possible D gene (5 bases). Germline-derived CDR1 and CDR2 are LGHDT and YNNKEL (reference sequence). V lost 2 bases and J lost 6, with 14 bases in between. The length of the CDR3 is 15 residues. CDR3 sequence reads: CASSQRTSGINEQFF. The DNA for the CDR3 is TGTGCCAGCAGCCAACGTACTAGTGGGATCAATGAGCAGTTCTTC.

With respect to this clone: Other DNA sequences in the sample encode the same CDR3. The J gene is TRBJ1-1, the V gene TRBV3-1 (or the pseudogene TRBV3-2); D call uncertain. There are 13 residues in the CDR3. Germline V gene lookup returns CDR1 LGHDT and CDR2 YNNKEL (reference sequence). Trimming left V 1 base short and J 2 bases short, with 5 bases between. The CDR3 sequence: CASSQGGNTEAFF. The CDR3 DNA follows: TGTGCCAGCAGCCAAGGGGGAAACACTGAAGCTTTCTTT.

CDR3 sequence (DNA): TGTGCCAGCAGTTGGACACCGAACACTGAAGCTTTCTTT. This codes for CASSWTPNTEAFF. V gene TRBV12-3 or TRBV12-4 combines with J gene TRBJ1-1, with a weak D call TRBD1 (5 bases). There are 13 residues in the CDR3. Trimming removed 4 bases at V and 1 base at J, with 7 bases between.

Comment on this clone: A read error may account for a junction end that differs from germline. The rearrangement joins TRBV6-2 or TRBV6-3 to TRBJ2-7; 11 bases are a match to TRBD1. The CDR3 consists of 14 residues. Germline CDR1 MNHEY, CDR2 SVGEGT. The CDR3 region is CASSLGQGVYDQYF. DNA of the CDR3: TGTGCCAGCAGCCTGGGACAGGGGGTATACGACCAGTACTTC.